Below are 14 T cell receptor beta chains sequenced from a single sample in a study of OX40 agonist ivuxolimab in advanced cancers. TCRdb keeps only in-frame clones here, not all; method: immunoSEQ multiplex PCR. The sample includes tens of thousands of clones, roughly 94% of them seen just once. The sequences come from CD4+ or CD8+ T cells sorted from blood, collected in a trial of the OX40 agonist ivuxolimab. Every receptor here comes from an adult with an advanced solid tumor such as melanoma, head and neck, liver or kidney cancer.

This chain connects TRBV29-1 to TRBJ2-1; D possibly corresponds to TRBD1 (7 bases). CDR3 length equals 14 residues. Germline lookup yields CDR1 SQVTM and CDR2 ANQGSEA. V was shortened by 8 bases and J by 9 bases, with 23 bases between the two germline ends. The CDR3 DNA reads TGCAGCCAACAAATCTTAGGGAGGACAGGTGAGCAGTTCTTC. Its protein product is CSQQILGRTGEQFF.

This sequence joins TRBV19 and TRBJ2-1; no firm D call. CDR3 length equals 12 residues. V lost 6 bases and J lost 4, with 7 bases in between. Germline loops: CDR1 LNHDA, CDR2 SQIVND (reference sequence). The CDR3 reads CASRVGYNEQFF. The CDR3 bases are TGTGCCAGTAGAGTAGGGTACAATGAGCAGTTCTTC.

The V gene is TRBV9, the J gene TRBJ1-3; TRBD1 might be the D (6 bases). CDR1 and CDR2 from the germline V gene are SGDLS and YYNGEE. Trimming pared 3 bases from V and 4 bases from J, leaving 17 bases between. CDR3 length equals 16 residues. The chain's CDR3 is CASSASGTYRGNTIYF. The CDR3 DNA reads TGTGCCAGCAGCGCGAGCGGGACATACAGGGGAAACACCATATATTTT.

V usage is TRBV19 and J usage is TRBJ1-1; D might be TRBD1 (6 bases). This CDR3 spans 14 amino acids. CDR1 is LNHDA and CDR2 is SQIVND in the germline V gene (reference sequence). The V and J ends lost 5 bases and 5 bases respectively, with 15 bases between them. CDR3 in amino acids: CASSGSGAGTEAFF. The DNA of the CDR3 is TGTGCCAGTAGTGGGTCAGGGGCGGGGACTGAAGCTTTCTTT.

The J gene is TRBJ1-1, the V gene TRBV28; D is uncertain. The CDR3 sequence is 15 residues long. The ends were cut back, 4 bases at V and 4 bases at J, with 16 bases in the middle. The germline V gene has CDR1 MDHEN and CDR2 SYDVKM. The CDR3 coding sequence is TGTGCCAGCAGTTCTCACCCCCAAGGGAGCACTGAAGCTTTCTTT. Residues: CASSSHPQGSTEAFF. The full variable domain, rest sourced from reference TRBV28 and TRBJ1-1, is DVKVTQSSRYLVKRTGEKVFLECVQDMDHENMFWYRQDPGLGLRLIYFSYDVKMKEKGDIPEGYSVSREKKERFSLILESASTNQTSMYLCASSSHPQGSTEAFFGQGTRLTVV.

The chain recombines TRBV19 with TRBJ2-7, with 13 bases matching TRBD2. From germline, CDR1 is LNHDA and CDR2 SQIVND (reference sequence). V shed 4 bases and J 7 bases; nucleotides not matched to a gene: 7. This CDR3 comprises 15 residues. The CDR3 DNA follows: TGTGCCAGTAGTAGACGACTAGCGGGAGGCGGGGAGCAGTACTTC. Translation gives CASSRRLAGGGEQYF.

The CDR3 is CASSLSKLEQFF. The CDR3, as DNA: TGCGCCAGCAGCTTGTCCAAACTTGAGCAGTTCTTC. The chain employs TRBV5-1 and TRBJ2-1; no reliable D call. Trimming shortened V by 1 base and J by 9 bases, and 8 bases separated the two germline ends. Germline CDR1 reads SGHRS; CDR2 reads YFSETQ. This CDR3 spans 12 amino acids. Looking up the rest from reference TRBV5-1 and TRBJ2-1 gives the full variable domain: KAGVTQTPRYLIKTRGQQVTLSCSPISGHRSVSWYQQTPGQGLQFLFEYFSETQRNKGNFPGRFSGRQFSNSRSEMNVSTLELGDSALYLCASSLSKLEQFFGPGTRLTVL.

The chain combines TRBV30 with TRBJ2-2, with no clear D. V gave up 2 bases and J gave up 6 bases, with 10 bases separating them. Germline V gene sequence: CDR1 GTSNPN, CDR2 SVGIG (reference sequence). The CDR3 is made up of 13 amino acids. The CDR3 DNA reads as TGTGCCTGGAGTACAACTCAGTCCGGGGAGCTGTTTTTT. Translation gives CAWSTTQSGELFF.

The chain combines TRBV29-1 with TRBJ2-1; D gene unclear. Trimming shortened V by 5 bases and J by 6 bases, and 8 bases separated the two germline ends. This CDR3 has 11 residues. Looked up from germline, CDR1 is SQVTM and CDR2 is ANQGSEA. DNA for the CDR3: TGCAGCGTTAGTAGCCGCAATGAGCAGTTCTTC. This codes for CSVSSRNEQFF.

The rearrangement uses TRBV2 and TRBJ2-7; 8 positions match TRBD2. The CDR3 runs 16 residues. Losses at the gene ends were 5 bases for V and 3 bases for J; bases not matched to a gene: 12. The germline V gene has CDR1 SNHLY and CDR2 FYNNEI. CDR3 sequence reads: CASSNSREGGLYEQYF. CDR3 coding DNA: TGTGCCAGCAGTAATTCCCGGGAGGGAGGACTCTACGAGCAGTACTTC. Full variable domain (missing parts from reference TRBV2 and TRBJ2-7): EPEVTQTPSHQVTQMGQEVILRCVPISNHLYFYWYRQILGQKVEFLVSFYNNEISEKSEIFDDQFSVERPDGSNFTLKIRSTKLEDSAMYFCASSNSREGGLYEQYFGPGTRLTVT.

The genes are TRBV9 and TRBJ1-1, with D possibly matching TRBD1 (5 bases). The V end lost 0 bases, the J end lost 4 bases, and 13 bases lay between the germline ends. The CDR3 totals 15 residues. CDR1 SGDLS and CDR2 YYNGEE come from the germline V gene. In nucleotides, the CDR3 is TGTGCCAGCAGCGTAGGGGTAGGGGATTCCACTGAAGCTTTCTTT. Protein: CASSVGVGDSTEAFF.

The chain's CDR3 is CASSLVGGVNQPQHF. Written as DNA, the CDR3 is TGTGCCAGCAGCTTAGTGGGGGGAGTCAATCAGCCCCAGCATTTT. The chain links TRBV7-2 to TRBJ1-5; tentatively, D is TRBD1 (5 bases). V lost 1 base, J lost 3 bases, and 10 bases lay in between. Germline V gene data show CDR1 as SGHTA and CDR2 as FQGNSA. The CDR3 runs 15 residues.

The V and J genes are TRBV5-4 and TRBJ1-2; TRBD1 is a possible D gene (6 bases). This CDR3 has 14 residues. Looked up from germline, CDR1 is SGHNT and CDR2 is YYREEE (reference sequence). V gave up 0 bases and J gave up 3 bases, with 9 bases separating them. The CDR3 protein is CASSLGDTYYGYTF. The CDR3 nucleotides are TGTGCCAGCAGCTTGGGGGACACCTACTATGGCTACACCTTC.

The J gene is TRBJ2-7, the V gene TRBV19, with TRBD1 identical over 9 bases. The CDR3 extends over 15 amino acids. Germline V CDR1 and CDR2: LNHDA, SQIVND (reference sequence). Trimming at V came to 3 bases and at J to 1 base, leaving 4 bases not matched to a gene. CDR3 sequence: CASSIGQGSSYEQYF. The DNA for the CDR3 is TGTGCCAGTAGTATCGGACAGGGGTCTTCCTACGAGCAGTACTTC.